Sequencing of this TCR beta chain was carried out in a study of T-cell memory formation after mild COVID-19. Findings of the study overall: While clones contracting from day 15 to 85 were balanced between CD4 and CD8, later expanders leaned CD4+.

The CDR3 has 14 residues. Between the trimmed V and J ends, which lost 3 bases and 3 bases, there was a span of 11 bases. This clonotype was seen a handful of times. What it recognizes is unknown. With constant-segment primers, 5'RACE yielded cDNA libraries of TCR alpha and TCR beta that carried sample barcodes and UMIs. One entry per CDR3 protein, called by TCRdb with MiXCR from the 5' RACE reads. The table has around 410,000 distinct CDR3 sequences, less than 25% seen once. What was sequenced was PBMCs or a T cell subset sorted from them (not recorded which). The V call is TRBV12-3 or TRBV12-4, the J call TRBJ1-1; perhaps TRBD1 as D (5 bases). The sequence was obtained from an adult woman who had mild COVID-19 (a few samples of this study predate the infection). Cell type and time point are not known. The CDR3 nucleotides read TGTGCCAGCAGTTTCGCCAGGGATTACACTGAAGCTTTCTTT. Its translation is CASSFARDYTEAFF.